The 15 T cell receptor beta chains below were found in one sample sequenced in a study of T cell responses to AZD1222 COVID-19 vaccine. Method: immunoSEQ multiplex PCR; TCRdb's copy keeps in-frame clones and lacks some. This table holds about 96,000 clones, about 88% found once. Sequencing used peripheral blood, obtained on day 0 of AZD1222 vaccination. Receptor source: an adult in good health.

This chain uses TRBV5-6 with TRBJ1-2; D remains unclear. V lost 4 bases and J 2 bases, leaving 6 bases between the germline ends. Germline V gives CDR1 SGHDT, CDR2 YYEEEE. CDR3 length: 12 residues. This chain's CDR3 is CASSGTNYGYTF. CDR3 DNA sequence: TGTGCCAGCAGCGGTACCAACTATGGCTACACCTTC.

This clone showed up just a few times. The chain is built from TRBV6-5 and TRBJ1-2; D is undetermined. Trimming removed 6 bases from V and 3 bases from J, with 8 bases in between. Germline values: CDR1 MNHEY, CDR2 SVGAGI. The CDR3 contains 12 residues. The CDR3 sequence: CASSPDHYGYTF. DNA of the CDR3: TGTGCCAGCAGCCCGGATCACTATGGCTACACCTTC.

The chain joins TRBV10-1 to TRBJ2-1; TRBD2 matches 11 bases. The trim removed 5 bases at V and 6 bases at J, leaving 6 bases unmatched. CDR3 length: 15 amino acids. Germline V gene lookup returns CDR1 WNHNN and CDR2 SYGVQD (reference sequence). The CDR3 sequence is CASSLLAGGPNEQFF. The CDR3 bases are TGCGCCAGCAGTCTTCTAGCGGGGGGTCCCAATGAGCAGTTCTTC.

This clone was picked up one time. The gene calls are TRBV4-2 and TRBJ2-5; 7 bases agree with TRBD1. CDR1 is LGHNA and CDR2 is YNFKEQ in the germline V gene. This CDR3 has 19 amino acids. With 0 bases clipped from V and 2 bases from J, the junction kept 15 bases outside the gene matches. CDR3 amino acids: CASSQDPLTGRSYQETQYF. In DNA, the CDR3 is TGTGCCAGCAGCCAAGATCCCCTGACAGGGAGAAGTTATCAAGAGACCCAGTACTTC.

As regards this clone: The same CDR3 is also encoded by other DNA sequences in this sample. The CDR3 sequence: CASSLQGEETQYF. DNA for the CDR3: TGCGCCAGCAGCTTACAGGGTGAGGAGACCCAGTACTTC. The V and J genes are TRBV5-1 and TRBJ2-5, with D perhaps TRBD1 (6 bases). Trimming shortened V by 2 bases and J by 5 bases, and 10 bases separated the two germline ends. Germline V lookup: CDR1 SGHRS, CDR2 YFSETQ. This CDR3 is 13 amino acids long.

This clone was picked up many times. The chain is built from TRBV5-1 and TRBJ2-3; D is unresolved. Trimming stripped 5 bases from V and 2 bases from J, with 9 bases between. The CDR3 has 13 residues. Germline V lookup: CDR1 SGHRS, CDR2 YFSETQ. The CDR3 sequence: CASSLESTDTQYF. The DNA for the CDR3 is TGCGCCAGCAGTCTTGAGTCCACAGATACGCAGTATTTT. Drawing the rest from reference TRBV5-1 and TRBJ2-3, the complete variable domain is KAGVTQTPRYLIKTRGQQVTLSCSPISGHRSVSWYQQTPGQGLQFLFEYFSETQRNKGNFPGRFSGRQFSNSRSEMNVSTLELGDSALYLCASSLESTDTQYFGPGTRLTVL.

This chain uses TRBV11-2 with TRBJ2-1, with 8 positions matching TRBD2. J was trimmed by 11 bases and V by 5 bases; bases with no gene match: 14. Per germline, CDR1 SGHAT and CDR2 FQNNGV. This CDR3 contains 15 residues. In nucleotides, the CDR3 is TGTGCCAGCAGCGTCTTAGCGGGGCCCTACATAAAGCAGTTCTTC. It encodes CASSVLAGPYIKQFF.

This rearrangement joins TRBV6-1 to TRBJ1-1, with 7 nucleotides matching TRBD1. Germline V gene sequence: CDR1 MNHNS, CDR2 SASEGT. This CDR3 comprises 15 residues. V gave up 1 base and J gave up 7 bases; unmatched junction bases: 9. CDR3 nucleotides: TGTGCCAGCAGTGAAGATCCAGGGGGACCCGGTGAAGCTTTCTTT. It codes for CASSEDPGGPGEAFF.

This sequence joins TRBV9 and TRBJ2-1; TRBD2 agrees at 11 bases. V gave up 1 base and J gave up 0 bases; unmatched junction bases: 6. Germline V gene lookup returns CDR1 SGDLS and CDR2 YYNGEE. This CDR3 has 18 residues. The CDR3 loop reads CASSVTLAGGSSYNEQFF. In DNA form, the CDR3 reads TGTGCCAGCAGCGTAACGCTAGCGGGGGGAAGCTCCTACAATGAGCAGTTCTTC.

Of note for this clone: This specimen includes other DNA sequences encoding the same CDR3. The chain is built from TRBV7-9 and TRBJ2-7, with D possibly matching TRBD2 (5 bases). The V gene's germline CDR1 is SEHNR and CDR2 FQNEAQ (reference sequence). The CDR3 runs 12 residues. Trimming removed 4 bases at V and 4 bases at J, with 8 bases between. The CDR3 spells CASSSSGYEQYF. CDR3 nucleotide sequence: TGTGCCAGCAGCTCCAGCGGATACGAGCAGTACTTC.

V gene TRBV3-1 (or the pseudogene TRBV3-2) combines with J gene TRBJ2-1; TRBD2 is a possible D gene (7 bases). This CDR3 contains 15 residues. Trimming took off 1 base at V and 6 bases at J, with 13 bases between the two ends. CDR1 LGHDT and CDR2 YNNKEL come from the germline V gene (reference sequence). CDR3 residues: CASSQAGRGRNEQFF. The CDR3 coding sequence is TGTGCCAGCAGCCAAGCCGGGCGGGGGCGCAATGAGCAGTTCTTC.

The CDR3 nucleotides are TGTGCCAGCAGCGTAGGGGGCCGGCTTATCACCGGGGAGCTGTTTTTT. The encoded protein is CASSVGGRLITGELFF. The V gene is TRBV9, the J gene TRBJ2-2, with D perhaps TRBD1 (5 bases). V dropped 0 bases and J dropped 4 bases, with 13 bases sitting between them. Germline values: CDR1 SGDLS, CDR2 YYNGEE. The CDR3 spans 16 residues. The complete variable domain, with remaining parts taken from reference TRBV9 and TRBJ2-2, reads DSGVTQTPKHLITATGQRVTLRCSPRSGDLSVYWYQQSLDQGLQFLIQYYNGEERAKGNILERFSAQQFPDLHSELNLSSLELGDSALYFCASSVGGRLITGELFFGEGSRLTVL.

The V call is TRBV30, the J call TRBJ1-6; D call uncertain. V was pared by 0 bases and J by 11 bases, with 8 bases between. The germline V gene encodes CDR1 GTSNPN and CDR2 SVGIG (reference sequence). The length of the CDR3 is 12 residues. The DNA for the CDR3 is TGTGCCTGGAGTGTACCGCTAACACCCCTCCACTTT. It specifies CAWSVPLTPLHF.

The chain recombines TRBV5-1 with TRBJ2-3; 9 bases are shared with TRBD2. Germline V gene sequence: CDR1 SGHRS, CDR2 YFSETQ. The CDR3 is 14 residues long. V was clipped by 7 bases and J by 4 bases; unmatched bases: 7. CDR3 DNA sequence: TGCGCCAGCGGCCTTCAGCGGGGGGCAGATACGCAGTATTTT. It codes for CASGLQRGADTQYF.

The V gene is TRBV30, the J gene TRBJ1-1; D is possibly TRBD1 (6 bases). Per germline, CDR1 GTSNPN and CDR2 SVGIG (reference sequence). V was trimmed by 3 bases and J by 4 bases, leaving 21 bases between them. This CDR3 is 16 amino acids long. CDR3: CAWRSWDTQRRTEAFF. The CDR3 coding sequence is TGTGCCTGGAGATCGTGGGACACCCAAAGGCGCACTGAAGCTTTCTTT.